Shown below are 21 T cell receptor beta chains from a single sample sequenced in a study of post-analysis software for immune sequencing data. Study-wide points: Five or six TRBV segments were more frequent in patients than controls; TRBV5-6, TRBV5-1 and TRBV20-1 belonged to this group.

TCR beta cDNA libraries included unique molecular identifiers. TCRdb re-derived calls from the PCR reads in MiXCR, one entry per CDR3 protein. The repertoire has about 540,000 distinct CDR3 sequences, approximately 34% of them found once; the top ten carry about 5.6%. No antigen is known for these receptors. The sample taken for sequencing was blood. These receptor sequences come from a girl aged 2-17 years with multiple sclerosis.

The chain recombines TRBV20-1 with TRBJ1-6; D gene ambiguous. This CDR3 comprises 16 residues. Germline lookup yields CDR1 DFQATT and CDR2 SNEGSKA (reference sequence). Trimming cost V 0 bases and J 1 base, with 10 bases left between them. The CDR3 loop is CSARDPRLSYNSPLHF. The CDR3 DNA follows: TGCAGTGCTAGAGATCCGAGGTTGTCCTATAATTCACCCCTCCACTTT.

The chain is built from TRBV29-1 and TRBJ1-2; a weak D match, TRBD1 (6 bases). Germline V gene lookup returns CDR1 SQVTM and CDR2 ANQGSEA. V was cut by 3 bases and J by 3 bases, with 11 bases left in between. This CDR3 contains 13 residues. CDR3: CSVEPGGDYGYTF. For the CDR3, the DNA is TGCAGCGTTGAGCCCGGGGGCGACTATGGCTACACCTTC.

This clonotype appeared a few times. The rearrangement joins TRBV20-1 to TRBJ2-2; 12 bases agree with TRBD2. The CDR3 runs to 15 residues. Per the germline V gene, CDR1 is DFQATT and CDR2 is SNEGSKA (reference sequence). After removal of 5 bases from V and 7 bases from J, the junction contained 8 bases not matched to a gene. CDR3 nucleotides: TGCAGTGCTCCTAGCGGGGGGGCCTCGAACGGGGAGCTGTTTTTT. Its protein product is CSAPSGGASNGELFF.

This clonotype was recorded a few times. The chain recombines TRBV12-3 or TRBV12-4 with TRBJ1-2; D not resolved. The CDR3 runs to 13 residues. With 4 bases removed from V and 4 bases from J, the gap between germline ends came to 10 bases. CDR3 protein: CASSSVGFYGYTF. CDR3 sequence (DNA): TGTGCCAGCAGTTCAGTAGGGTTCTATGGCTACACCTTC.

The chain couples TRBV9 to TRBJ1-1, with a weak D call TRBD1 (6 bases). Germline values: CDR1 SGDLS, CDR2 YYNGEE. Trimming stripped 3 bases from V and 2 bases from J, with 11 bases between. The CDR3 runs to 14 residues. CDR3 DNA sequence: TGTGCCAGCAGCGAACCGGGACAAAACACTGAAGCTTTCTTT. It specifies CASSEPGQNTEAFF.

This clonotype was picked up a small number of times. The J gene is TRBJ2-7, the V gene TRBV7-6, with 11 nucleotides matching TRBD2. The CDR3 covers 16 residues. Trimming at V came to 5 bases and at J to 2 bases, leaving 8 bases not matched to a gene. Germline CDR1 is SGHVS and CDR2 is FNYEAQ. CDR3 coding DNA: TGTGCCAGCAGCGGACTGGAACTAGCGGGGGCCTACGAGCAGTACTTC. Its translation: CASSGLELAGAYEQYF.

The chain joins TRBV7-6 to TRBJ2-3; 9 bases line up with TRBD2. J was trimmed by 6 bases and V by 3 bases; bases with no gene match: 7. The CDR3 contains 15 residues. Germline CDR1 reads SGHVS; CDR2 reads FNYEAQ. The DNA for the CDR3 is TGTGCCAGCAGCTTTGGCGGGGGGGCCCATGATACGCAGTATTTT. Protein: CASSFGGGAHDTQYF.

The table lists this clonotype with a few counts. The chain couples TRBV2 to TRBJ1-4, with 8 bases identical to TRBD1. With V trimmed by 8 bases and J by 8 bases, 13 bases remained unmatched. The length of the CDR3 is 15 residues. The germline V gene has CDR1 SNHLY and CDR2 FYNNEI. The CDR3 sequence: CASLDRALTKEKLFF. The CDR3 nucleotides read TGTGCCAGCCTGGACAGGGCCCTAACGAAGGAAAAACTGTTTTTT.

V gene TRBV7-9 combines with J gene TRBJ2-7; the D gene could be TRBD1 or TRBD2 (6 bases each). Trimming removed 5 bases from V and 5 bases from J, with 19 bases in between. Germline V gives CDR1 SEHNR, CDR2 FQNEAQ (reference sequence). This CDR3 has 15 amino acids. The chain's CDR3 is CASSPGDKQVHEQYF. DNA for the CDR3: TGTGCCAGCAGCCCGGGGGACAAACAAGTCCACGAGCAGTACTTC.

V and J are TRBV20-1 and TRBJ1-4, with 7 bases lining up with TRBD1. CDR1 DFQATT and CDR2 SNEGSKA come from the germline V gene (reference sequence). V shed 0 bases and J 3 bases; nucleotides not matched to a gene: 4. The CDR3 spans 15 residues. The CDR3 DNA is TGCAGTGCTAGAGATCTGACAGGGCCTAATGAAAAACTGTTTTTT. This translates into CSARDLTGPNEKLFF.

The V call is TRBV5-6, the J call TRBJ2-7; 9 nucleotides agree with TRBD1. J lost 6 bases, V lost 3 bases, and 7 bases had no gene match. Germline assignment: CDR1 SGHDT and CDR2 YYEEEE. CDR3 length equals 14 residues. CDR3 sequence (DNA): TGTGCCAGCAGCTACCGGGACAGGGTGCGCGAGCAGTACTTC. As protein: CASSYRDRVREQYF.

This CDR3 reads CSLKRGQETQYF. The CDR3 DNA reads TGCAGCTTAAAGCGGGGACAAGAGACCCAGTACTTC. This chain joins TRBV29-1 and TRBJ2-5; 7 nucleotides align to TRBD2. Germline trimming cut 8 bases from V and 2 bases from J; bases unmatched to any gene: 5. This CDR3 region has 12 residues. Germline-derived CDR1 and CDR2 are SQVTM and ANQGSEA.

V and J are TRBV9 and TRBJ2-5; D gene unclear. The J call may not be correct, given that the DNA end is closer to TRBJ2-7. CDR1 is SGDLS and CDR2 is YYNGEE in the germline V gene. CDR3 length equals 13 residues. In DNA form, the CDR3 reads TGTGCCAGCAGCGTGGCACTGCTTGACGAGCAGTACTTC. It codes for CASSVALLDEQYF.

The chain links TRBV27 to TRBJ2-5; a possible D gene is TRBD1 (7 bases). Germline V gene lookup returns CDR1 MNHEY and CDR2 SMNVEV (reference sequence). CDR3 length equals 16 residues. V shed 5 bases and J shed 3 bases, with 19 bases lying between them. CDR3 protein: CASSPWTGGDEETQYF. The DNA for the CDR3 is TGTGCCAGCAGTCCGTGGACAGGAGGGGATGAAGAGACCCAGTACTTC.

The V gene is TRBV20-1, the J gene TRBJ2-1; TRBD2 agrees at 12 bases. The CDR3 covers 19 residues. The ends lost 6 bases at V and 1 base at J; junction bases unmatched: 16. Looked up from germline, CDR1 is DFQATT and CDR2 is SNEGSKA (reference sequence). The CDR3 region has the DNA TGCAGTGCCAGCACCCAACTAGCGGGGGGTTTGGAATCCTACAATGAGCAGTTCTTC. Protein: CSASTQLAGGLESYNEQFF.

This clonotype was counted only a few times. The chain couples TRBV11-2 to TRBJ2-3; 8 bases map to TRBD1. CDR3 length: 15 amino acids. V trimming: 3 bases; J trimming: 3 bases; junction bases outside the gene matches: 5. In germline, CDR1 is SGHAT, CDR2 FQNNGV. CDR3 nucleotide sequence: TGTGCCAGCAGCTTTCGTCGGACAGGGACAGATACGCAGTATTTT. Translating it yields CASSFRRTGTDTQYF.

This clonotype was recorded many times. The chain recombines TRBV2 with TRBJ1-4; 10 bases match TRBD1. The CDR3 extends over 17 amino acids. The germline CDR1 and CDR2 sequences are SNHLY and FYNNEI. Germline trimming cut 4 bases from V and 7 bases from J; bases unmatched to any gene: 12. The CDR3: CASSGGQPGQGSEKLFF. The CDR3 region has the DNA TGTGCCAGCAGTGGGGGGCAACCGGGACAGGGGAGTGAAAAACTGTTTTTT.

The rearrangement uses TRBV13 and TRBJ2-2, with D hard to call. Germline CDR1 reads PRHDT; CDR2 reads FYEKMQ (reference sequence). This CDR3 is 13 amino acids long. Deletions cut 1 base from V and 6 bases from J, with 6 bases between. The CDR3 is CASSLVSAGELFF. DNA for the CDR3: TGTGCCAGCAGCTTAGTATCCGCCGGGGAGCTGTTTTTT.

CDR3 DNA: TGCGCCAGCACGAAACCAGGGGGCGACTACGAGCAGTACTTC. As protein: CASTKPGGDYEQYF. The V call is TRBV5-1, the J call TRBJ2-7; 8 bases are shared with TRBD1. Germline CDR1 SGHRS, CDR2 YFSETQ. V lost 6 bases to trimming and J lost 3 bases; unmatched junction nucleotides: 8. The CDR3 consists of 14 residues.

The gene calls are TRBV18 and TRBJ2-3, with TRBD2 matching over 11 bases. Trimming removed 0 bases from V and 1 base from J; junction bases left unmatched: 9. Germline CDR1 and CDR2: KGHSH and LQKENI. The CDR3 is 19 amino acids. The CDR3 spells CASSPPFSGGVSGTDTQYF. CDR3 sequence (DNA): TGTGCCAGCTCACCACCGTTTAGCGGGGGGGTGTCTGGCACAGATACGCAGTATTTT.

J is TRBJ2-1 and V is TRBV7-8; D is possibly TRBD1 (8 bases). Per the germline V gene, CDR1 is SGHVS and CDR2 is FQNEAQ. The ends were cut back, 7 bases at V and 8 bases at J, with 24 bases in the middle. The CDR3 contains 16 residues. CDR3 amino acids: CASITARGGRGHEQFF. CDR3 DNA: TGTGCCAGCATCACGGCGAGGGGGGGCAGGGGGCATGAGCAGTTCTTC.